The 3 T cell receptor beta chains listed next were all sequenced from one sample in a study of response to subunit inactivated influenza vaccine. TCRdb called the RT-PCR reads again in MiXCR, with one record for every CDR3 protein. The table shows fewer than 350,000 distinct CDR3 sequences, with around a fifth occurring only once. The starting material was PBMCs from blood, obtained approximately 22 months after vaccination. These receptors were obtained from a man aged 45-69 years who received an inactivated influenza vaccine.

This clonotype appeared a few times. The chain employs TRBV4-2 and TRBJ2-1; tentative D call: TRBD2 (5 bases). Trimming took off 3 bases at V and 2 bases at J, with 14 bases between the two ends. This CDR3 comprises 16 residues. The germline CDR1 and CDR2 sequences are LGHNA and YNFKEQ. DNA for the CDR3: TGTGCCAGCAGCCAGACTATCTCGAGGGCCTACAATGAGCAGTTCTTC. Encoded protein: CASSQTISRAYNEQFF.

This chain joins TRBV14 and TRBJ2-2; D remains unclear. The germline gives CDR1 SGHDN, CDR2 FVKESK. The CDR3 consists of 16 residues. The ends were cut back, 4 bases at V and 3 bases at J, with 15 bases in the middle. The CDR3 DNA reads TGTGCCAGCAGCCGAGTATCGGGTTTCGACACCGGGGAGCTGTTTTTT. It is translated as CASSRVSGFDTGELFF.

This clonotype has more than one count but fewer than ten. This chain joins TRBV11-1 and TRBJ2-1; 9 bases line up with TRBD2. The CDR3 is 18 amino acids. The J segment lost 6 bases and the V segment lost 3 bases, leaving 15 bases of the junction unmatched. The germline V gene has CDR1 SGHAT and CDR2 FQDESV (reference sequence). CDR3 sequence reads: CASSLGGVWLAGTNEQFF. The CDR3 nucleotides read TGTGCCAGCAGCTTGGGGGGTGTGTGGCTAGCGGGGACCAATGAGCAGTTCTTC.